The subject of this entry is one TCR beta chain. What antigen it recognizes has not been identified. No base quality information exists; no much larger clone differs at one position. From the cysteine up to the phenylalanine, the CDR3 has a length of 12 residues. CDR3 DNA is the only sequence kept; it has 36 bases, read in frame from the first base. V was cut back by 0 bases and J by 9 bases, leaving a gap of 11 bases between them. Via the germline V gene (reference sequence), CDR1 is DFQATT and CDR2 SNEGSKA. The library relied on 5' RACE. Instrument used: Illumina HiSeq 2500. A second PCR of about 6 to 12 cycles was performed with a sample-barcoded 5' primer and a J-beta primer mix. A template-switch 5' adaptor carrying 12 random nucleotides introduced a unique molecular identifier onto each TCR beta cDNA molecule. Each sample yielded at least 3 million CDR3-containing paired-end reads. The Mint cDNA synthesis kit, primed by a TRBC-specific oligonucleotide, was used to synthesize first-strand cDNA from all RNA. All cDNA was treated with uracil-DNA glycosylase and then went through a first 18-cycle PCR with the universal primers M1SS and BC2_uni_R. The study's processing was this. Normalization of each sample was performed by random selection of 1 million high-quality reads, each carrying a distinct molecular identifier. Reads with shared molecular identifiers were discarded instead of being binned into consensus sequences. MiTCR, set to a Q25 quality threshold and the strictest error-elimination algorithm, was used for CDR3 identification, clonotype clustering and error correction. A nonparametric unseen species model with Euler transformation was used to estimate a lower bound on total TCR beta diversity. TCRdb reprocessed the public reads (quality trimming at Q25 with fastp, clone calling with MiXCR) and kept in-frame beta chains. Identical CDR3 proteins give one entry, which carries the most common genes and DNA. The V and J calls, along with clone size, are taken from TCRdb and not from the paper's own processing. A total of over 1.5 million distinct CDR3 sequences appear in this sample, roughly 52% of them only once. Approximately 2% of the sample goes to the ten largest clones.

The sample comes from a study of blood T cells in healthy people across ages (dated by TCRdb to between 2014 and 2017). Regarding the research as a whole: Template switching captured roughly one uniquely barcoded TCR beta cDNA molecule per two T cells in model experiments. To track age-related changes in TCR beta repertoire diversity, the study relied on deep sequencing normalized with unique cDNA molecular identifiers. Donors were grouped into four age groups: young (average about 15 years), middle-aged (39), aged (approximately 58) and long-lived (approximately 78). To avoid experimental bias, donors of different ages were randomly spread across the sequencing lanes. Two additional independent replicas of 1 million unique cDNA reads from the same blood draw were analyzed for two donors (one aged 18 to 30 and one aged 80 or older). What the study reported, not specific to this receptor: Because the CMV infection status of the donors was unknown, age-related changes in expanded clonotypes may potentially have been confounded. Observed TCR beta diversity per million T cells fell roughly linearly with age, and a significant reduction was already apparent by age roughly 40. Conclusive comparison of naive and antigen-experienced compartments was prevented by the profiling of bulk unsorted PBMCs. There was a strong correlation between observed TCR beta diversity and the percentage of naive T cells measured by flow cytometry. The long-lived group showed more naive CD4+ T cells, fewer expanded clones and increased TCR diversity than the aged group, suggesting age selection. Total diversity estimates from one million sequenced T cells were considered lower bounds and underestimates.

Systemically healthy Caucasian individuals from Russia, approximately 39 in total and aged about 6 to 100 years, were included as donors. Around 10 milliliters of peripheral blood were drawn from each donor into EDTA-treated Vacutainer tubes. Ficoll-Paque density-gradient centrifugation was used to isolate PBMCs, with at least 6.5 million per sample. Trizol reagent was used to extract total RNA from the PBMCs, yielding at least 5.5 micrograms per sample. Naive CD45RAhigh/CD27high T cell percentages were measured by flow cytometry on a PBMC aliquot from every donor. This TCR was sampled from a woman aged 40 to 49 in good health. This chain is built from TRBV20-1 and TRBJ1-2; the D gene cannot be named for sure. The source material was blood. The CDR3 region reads CSARDGPWSYTF. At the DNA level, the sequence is TGCAGTGCTAGAGATGGACCCTGGAGCTACACCTTC.